This entry concerns a single TCR beta chain. This sample is part of a study of CD8 T cells in Susac syndrome. Sequencing of TCR beta covered CD8+ and CD4+ T cells obtained from blood. TEMRA cells were FACS-enriched and CD8+ and CD4+ T cells negatively isolated. The authors reverse transcribed roughly 0.45 to 1 ug RNA with random hexamers. The CDR3 of TCR beta was amplified by immunoSEQ multiplex PCR across 54 Vbeta and 13 Jbeta. TCRdb re-called the immunoSEQ multiplex PCR reads with MiXCR, one entry per CDR3 protein. The data hold some 150,000 distinct CDR3 sequences, with 94% observed a single time. V was pared by 3 bases and J by 8 bases, with 14 bases between. CDR3 length: 13 amino acids. Germline V CDR1 and CDR2: SGHRS, YFSETQ.

This clonotype was obtained from a human donor in good health. The rearrangement uses TRBV5-1 and TRBJ1-2; D unresolved. Sequencing used CD4+ T cells from PBMCs. The CDR3 DNA sequence: TGCGCCAGCAGCTCCCGGGCCAACGGCGGCTACACCTTC. Translating gives CASSSRANGGYTF.